This T cell receptor beta chain was sequenced for a study of blood T cell repertoires in COVID-19 (dated by TCRdb to 2020 to 2022). Concerning the study at large: Samples from collaborators originated in the United States, Italy and Spain and spanned both the acute and convalescent phases of COVID-19. Nearly every sample came with metadata listing a de-identified subject ID, COVID-19 status, age in years and sex. The prospective study material was composed of cDNA or gDNA derived from T cells, B-cell-depleted T cells, or PBMCs. Samples came from the ongoing ImmuneRACE study (first 160 participants) plus 1,254 subjects from 6 global collaborators. The repertoires were released in a freely available public database meant as a resource for research on the immune response to SARS-CoV-2. The dataset comprised deeply sampled blood TCRbeta repertoires from subjects exposed to, actively infected with, or recovered from COVID-19. Where available, HLA class I and class II types were obtained from metadata supplied by the sample provider rather than from assay-based typing. Overall study outcomes, separate from this receptor: The quantity of clinical and demographic metadata differed by source and by participant and was supplied without curation.

A second Seattle source provided samples from volunteer blood donors who had recovered from COVID-19. The collaborating institutions used their own protocols to collect whole blood in K2EDTA tubes. For TCRbeta analysis, collaborator samples were shipped as frozen whole blood, as isolated PBMCs, or as DNA extracted from either sample type. Of note for this clone: Its antigen target is currently unknown. No base quality values were provided; no much bigger clone lies one nucleotide off.

The immunoSEQ Assay, a bias-controlled multiplex PCR, was used to amplify TCRbeta CDR3 regions from genomic DNA. Processing in the source paper ran as follows. The number of nucleated cells in each sample was estimated by amplification of reference gene primers within the assay. To quantify the absolute abundance of each unique TCRbeta CDR3 rearrangement, sequence reads were collapsed and filtered. For each sample, productive Simpson clonality was calculated as the square root of Simpson's diversity index over productive rearrangements. TCRdb carries this immuneACCESS record with in-frame sequences only. Its versions omit some clonotypes, under half of them owing to an unresolved V gene in the studies checked, with the rest unexplained. V and J calls plus clone size are reproduced from that table; the DNA served to infer D and trimming. Here the sample has approximately 240,000 clones; 88% occur a single time. The top ten clones comprise 2.1% of the sample.

CDR1 is given as DFQATT and CDR2 as SNEGSKA, both from the germline V gene (reference sequence). From cysteine to phenylalanine, the CDR3 is 11 amino acids long. The read is trimmed to its CDR3 DNA, 33 bases read in frame from base 1. V is clipped by 4 bases and J by 5 bases, and the sequence between their germline boundaries is 8 bases long. The rearranged segments are TRBV20-1 and TRBJ2-5; tentative D gene TRBD1, with 6 bases matching. The receptor comes from a woman in her thirties or forties who had recovered from COVID-19. The specimen was peripheral blood. The DNA is as follows: TGCAGTGCTAACAGGGCGGAGACCCAGTACTTC. Translated, it gives CSANRAETQYF.